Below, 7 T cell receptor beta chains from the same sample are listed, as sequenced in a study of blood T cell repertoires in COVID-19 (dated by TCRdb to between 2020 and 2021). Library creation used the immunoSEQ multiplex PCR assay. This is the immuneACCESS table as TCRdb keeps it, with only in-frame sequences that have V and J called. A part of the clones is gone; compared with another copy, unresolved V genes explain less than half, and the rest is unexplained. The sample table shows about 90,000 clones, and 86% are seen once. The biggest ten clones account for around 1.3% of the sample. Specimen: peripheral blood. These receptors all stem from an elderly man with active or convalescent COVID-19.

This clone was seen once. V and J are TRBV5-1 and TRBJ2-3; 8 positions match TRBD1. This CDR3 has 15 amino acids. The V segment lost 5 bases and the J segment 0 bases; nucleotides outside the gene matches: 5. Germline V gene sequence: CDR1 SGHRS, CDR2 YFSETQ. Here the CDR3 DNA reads TGCGCCAGCAGGGGGAGGACAGGGAGCACAGATACGCAGTATTTT. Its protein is CASRGRTGSTDTQYF. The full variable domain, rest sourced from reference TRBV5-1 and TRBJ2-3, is KAGVTQTPRYLIKTRGQQVTLSCSPISGHRSVSWYQQTPGQGLQFLFEYFSETQRNKGNFPGRFSGRQFSNSRSEMNVSTLELGDSALYLCASRGRTGSTDTQYFGPGTRLTVL.

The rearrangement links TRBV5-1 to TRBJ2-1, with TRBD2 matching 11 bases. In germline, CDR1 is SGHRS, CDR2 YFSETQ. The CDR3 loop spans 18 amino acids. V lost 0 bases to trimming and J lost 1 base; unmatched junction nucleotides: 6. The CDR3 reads CASSLVRTSGSSYNEQFF. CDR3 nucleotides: TGCGCCAGCAGCTTGGTGCGTACTAGCGGGAGTTCCTACAATGAGCAGTTCTTC.

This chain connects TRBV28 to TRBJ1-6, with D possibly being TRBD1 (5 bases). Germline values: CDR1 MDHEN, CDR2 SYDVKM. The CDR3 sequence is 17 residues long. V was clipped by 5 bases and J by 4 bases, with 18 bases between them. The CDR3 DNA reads TGTGCCAGCAGTCACCCCCTCGACAGACCGTATAATTCACCCCTCCACTTT. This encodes CASSHPLDRPYNSPLHF. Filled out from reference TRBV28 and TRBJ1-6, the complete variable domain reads DVKVTQSSRYLVKRTGEKVFLECVQDMDHENMFWYRQDPGLGLRLIYFSYDVKMKEKGDIPEGYSVSREKKERFSLILESASTNQTSMYLCASSHPLDRPYNSPLHFGNGTRLTVT.

The CDR3 region has the DNA TGTGCCAGCAGTGTGGACAGCCTCATCATGAACACTGAAGCTTTCTTT. Protein product: CASSVDSLIMNTEAFF. The V and J genes are TRBV2 and TRBJ1-1, with a possible D match to TRBD1 (6 bases). Between the trimmed V and J ends, which lost 4 bases and 0 bases, there was a span of 15 bases. Germline V lookup: CDR1 SNHLY, CDR2 FYNNEI. The CDR3 has 16 amino acids.

The CDR3 DNA sequence: TGCAGCGCCGCTGACAACTCCTACGAGCAGTACTTC. This gives the protein CSAADNSYEQYF. The J gene is TRBJ2-7, the V gene TRBV29-1; the D is unclear. The V gene lost 7 bases and the J gene lost 0 bases, with 10 bases spanning the gap. The CDR3 is made up of 12 amino acids. Germline-derived CDR1 and CDR2 are SQVTM and ANQGSEA.

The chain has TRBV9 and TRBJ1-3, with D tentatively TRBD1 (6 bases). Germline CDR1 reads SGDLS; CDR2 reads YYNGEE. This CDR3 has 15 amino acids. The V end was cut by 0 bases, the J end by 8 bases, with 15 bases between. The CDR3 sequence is CASSVGSAGADTIYF. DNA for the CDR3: TGTGCCAGCAGCGTAGGATCGGCAGGGGCTGACACCATATATTTT.

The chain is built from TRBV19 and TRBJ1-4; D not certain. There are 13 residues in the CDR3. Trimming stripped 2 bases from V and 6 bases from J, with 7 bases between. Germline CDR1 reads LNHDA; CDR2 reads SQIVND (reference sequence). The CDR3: CASSISEDEKLFF. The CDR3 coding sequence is TGTGCCAGTAGTATATCAGAGGATGAAAAACTGTTTTTT.